These 22 T cell receptor beta chains share one sample of origin, sequenced in a study of blood T cells in healthy people across ages. The authors ran a second PCR of about 7 to 11 cycles using a sample-barcoded 5' primer and a J-beta primer mix. From the 5' RACE reads, TCRdb called clonotypes with MiXCR, one entry per CDR3 protein. The sample shows roughly 800,000 distinct CDR3 sequences, 58% of them seen only once. Sequencing used blood. All receptors come from a man aged 25 to 45 in good health.

This chain connects TRBV7-8 to TRBJ2-7; TRBD2 is a possible D gene (5 bases). CDR1 SGHVS and CDR2 FQNEAQ come from the germline V gene. CDR3 length: 16 residues. The ends were cut back, 6 bases at V and 4 bases at J, with 22 bases in the middle. The CDR3 reads CASRLTSPIDNYEQYF. The CDR3 DNA reads as TGTGCCAGCAGGCTCACTAGTCCGATCGACAATTACGAGCAGTACTTC.

The chain's CDR3 is CASSVTGRETQYF. The DNA for the CDR3 is TGTGCCAGCAGCGTAACCGGGAGAGAGACCCAGTACTTC. The rearrangement uses TRBV7-2 and TRBJ2-5; possibly TRBD2 for D (6 bases). Looked up from germline, CDR1 is SGHTA and CDR2 is FQGNSA. Trimming stripped 5 bases from V and 4 bases from J, with 11 bases between. The CDR3 spans 13 residues.

The chain uses TRBV30 and TRBJ2-5; maybe TRBD2 (7 bases). The J call may be incorrect, as the DNA end agrees better with TRBJ2-7. In germline, CDR1 is GTSNPN, CDR2 SVGIG (reference sequence). The CDR3 length is 12 residues. The CDR3 region has the DNA TGTGCCTGGAAGGGGGGGCCCTACGAGCAGTACTTC. It specifies CAWKGGPYEQYF.

The chain is built from TRBV4-2 and TRBJ2-7; 7 positions agree with TRBD2. The V and J ends lost 2 bases and 5 bases, in that order; junction bases with no gene match: 9. CDR1 and CDR2 (germline): LGHNA, YNFKEQ. The CDR3 spans 15 residues. The CDR3 spells CASSQSGGSFHEQYF. The CDR3 DNA reads TGTGCCAGCAGCCAATCGGGCGGGAGTTTCCACGAGCAGTACTTC.

This chain links TRBV7-2 with TRBJ1-2, with 10 bases fitting TRBD1. After removal of 1 base from V and 5 bases from J, the junction contained 7 bases not matched to a gene. This CDR3 region has 16 residues. Germline V gives CDR1 SGHTA, CDR2 FQGNSA. This chain's CDR3 is CASSLVYDRGRYGYTF. For the CDR3, the DNA is TGTGCCAGCAGCTTAGTGTATGACAGGGGGCGATATGGCTACACCTTC.

This clonotype showed up just once. The rearrangement joins TRBV7-8 to TRBJ1-2; maybe TRBD1 (5 bases). In germline, CDR1 is SGHVS, CDR2 FQNEAQ. V lost 1 base, J lost 6 bases, and 21 bases lay in between. The CDR3 contains 17 residues. The CDR3 nucleotides are TGTGCCAGCAGCTTAGAATTCAGGTGGGAGGGGAAGGATGGCTACACCTTC. Translating it yields CASSLEFRWEGKDGYTF.

The chain has TRBV20-1 and TRBJ2-3; no clear D gene. Germline V CDR1 and CDR2: DFQATT, SNEGSKA (reference sequence). Between the trimmed V and J ends, which lost 1 base and 2 bases, there was a span of 13 bases. The CDR3 extends over 15 amino acids. Written as DNA, the CDR3 is TGCAGTGCTAGAGGACCATCGACTGCCACAGATACGCAGTATTTT. Protein product: CSARGPSTATDTQYF.

Written as DNA, the CDR3 is TGTGCCAGCAGTTACTGGGGGCTCTACGAGCAGTACTTC. Its translation is CASSYWGLYEQYF. V gene TRBV6-2 or TRBV6-3 combines with J gene TRBJ2-7, with D perhaps matching TRBD1 (6 bases). CDR3 length: 13 residues. Trimming took off 1 base at V and 3 bases at J, with 7 bases between the two ends. Germline V gene sequence: CDR1 MNHEY, CDR2 SVGEGT.

The chain employs TRBV20-1 and TRBJ2-7, with a weak D call TRBD1 (6 bases). Trimming took off 0 bases at V and 5 bases at J, with 8 bases between the two ends. The CDR3 extends over 12 amino acids. CDR1 is DFQATT, CDR2 SNEGSKA, per germline (reference sequence). The CDR3: CSARDTGHEQYF. The CDR3 nucleotides read TGCAGTGCTAGAGATACAGGGCACGAGCAGTACTTC.

This chain connects TRBV7-2 to TRBJ2-1, with D perhaps assigned TRBD1 or TRBD2 (6 bases each). Trimming pared 8 bases from V and 7 bases from J, leaving 21 bases between. CDR3 length: 15 amino acids. From germline, CDR1 is SGHTA and CDR2 FQGNSA. The CDR3 DNA reads as TGTGCCAGCGGAGGGGGTCGGGACGTCACTAATGAGCAGTTCTTC. Residues: CASGGGRDVTNEQFF.

The V call is TRBV3-1, the J call TRBJ1-3; the D is unclear. Trimming took off 4 bases at V and 3 bases at J, with 4 bases between the two ends. This CDR3 has 12 residues. Per the germline V gene, CDR1 is LGHDT and CDR2 is YNNKEL (reference sequence). The CDR3 loop reads CASSLLGNTIYF. The CDR3 coding sequence is TGTGCCAGCAGCCTACTTGGAAACACCATATATTTT.

The V call is TRBV10-3, the J call TRBJ1-4; D gene ambiguous. The V gene lost 2 bases and the J gene lost 8 bases, with 12 bases spanning the gap. Germline lookup yields CDR1 ENHRY and CDR2 SYGVKD. The CDR3 extends over 14 amino acids. CDR3 nucleotides: TGTGCCATCAGTGAGACGTCGACCACCGAAAAACTGTTTTTT. It specifies CAISETSTTEKLFF.

This sequence joins TRBV6-2 or TRBV6-3 and TRBJ2-1; 10 positions match TRBD2. V lost 0 bases, J lost 8 bases, and 4 bases stayed unmatched. Germline-derived CDR1 and CDR2 are MNHEY and SVGEGT. There are 15 residues in the CDR3. The CDR3 coding sequence is TGTGCCAGCAGTTACTCGTCTAGCGGGAGCCATGAGCAGTTCTTC. It codes for CASSYSSSGSHEQFF.

V gene TRBV10-1 combines with J gene TRBJ2-3; 11 positions match TRBD1. The CDR3 extends over 14 amino acids. Germline CDR1 and CDR2: WNHNN and SYGVQD (reference sequence). Trimming at V came to 2 bases and at J to 5 bases, leaving 0 bases not matched to a gene. CDR3 in amino acids: CASSEGTGGDTQYF. Here the CDR3 DNA reads TGCGCCAGCAGTGAGGGGACAGGGGGAGATACGCAGTATTTT.

The CDR3 nucleotides read TGTGCCAGCAGCCAAGATTTAGGTTTGGGGGGTGAGCAGTTCTTC. Amino acid sequence: CASSQDLGLGGEQFF. The rearrangement joins TRBV4-2 to TRBJ2-1; D might be TRBD2 (6 bases). The CDR3 contains 15 residues. Germline CDR1 and CDR2: LGHNA and YNFKEQ. The ends were cut back, 0 bases at V and 9 bases at J, with 15 bases in the middle.

The chain uses TRBV5-1 and TRBJ2-7, with 11 nucleotides matching TRBD1. Germline CDR1 and CDR2: SGHRS and YFSETQ. V lost 4 bases to trimming and J lost 6 bases; unmatched junction nucleotides: 6. The CDR3 totals 14 residues. The CDR3 sequence is CASSGDRGMFEQYF. The CDR3 region has the DNA TGCGCCAGCAGCGGGGACAGGGGGATGTTCGAGCAGTACTTC.

V is TRBV7-2 and J is TRBJ2-7, with 8 positions matching TRBD2. The J call may be wrong; the DNA end is better matched by TRBJ2-5. This CDR3 comprises 15 residues. The V gene's germline CDR1 is SGHTA and CDR2 FQGNSA. The CDR3 region is CASSPLGLAKETQYF. The CDR3 bases are TGTGCCAGCAGCCCACTTGGACTAGCCAAAGAGACCCAGTACTTC.

CDR3 coding DNA: TGTGCCAGCAGTTCTGGACAGAAGATTTATAGCAATCAGCCCCAGCATTTT. It is translated as CASSSGQKIYSNQPQHF. This chain connects TRBV12-3 or TRBV12-4 to TRBJ1-5; possibly TRBD1 for D (6 bases). This CDR3 is built from 17 residues. Trimming stripped 4 bases from V and 0 bases from J, with 16 bases between.

This chain uses TRBV27 with TRBJ2-4; possible D gene TRBD2, 6 bases. Looked up from germline, CDR1 is MNHEY and CDR2 is SMNVEV (reference sequence). Trimming stripped 10 bases from V and 5 bases from J, with 15 bases between. The CDR3 contains 13 residues. CDR3: CAKHGTGENIQYF. DNA of the CDR3: TGTGCCAAGCACGGTACGGGAGAAAACATTCAGTACTTC.

The genes are TRBV9 and TRBJ2-4, with D perhaps TRBD1 or TRBD2 (5 bases each). The J call may be mistaken, given a closer DNA end match to TRBJ2-7. The CDR3 consists of 14 residues. CDR1 and CDR2 from the germline V gene are SGDLS and YYNGEE. DNA for the CDR3: TGTGCCAGCAGCGTAGAAACAGCAGGGAGCGAGCAGTACTTC. Translation gives CASSVETAGSEQYF.

V is TRBV7-2 and J is TRBJ2-7, with 8 bases that match TRBD1. V trimming: 1 base; J trimming: 2 bases; junction bases outside the gene matches: 1. Per germline, CDR1 SGHTA and CDR2 FQGNSA. The CDR3 sequence is 14 residues long. The CDR3 bases are TGTGCCAGCAGCTTAGAGGACAGGGCCTACGAGCAGTACTTC. It yields the protein CASSLEDRAYEQYF.

The rearrangement joins TRBV7-2 to TRBJ2-7, with D hard to call. The CDR3 length is 13 residues. The ends were cut back, 4 bases at V and 3 bases at J, with 10 bases in the middle. Germline V gives CDR1 SGHTA, CDR2 FQGNSA. The CDR3 nucleotides are TGTGCCAGCAGCTCGGCAGGTTACTACGAGCAGTACTTC. It codes for CASSSAGYYEQYF.